This T cell receptor (beta chain) originates from a study of CD8 T cells in ankylosing spondylitis. Quantitative barcoded 5'-RACE was used to prepare TCR beta libraries. TCRdb called the 5' RACE reads again in MiXCR, with one record for every CDR3 protein. Here the sample spans about 400,000 distinct CDR3 sequences, roughly 20% being singletons. The germline V gene encodes CDR1 MGHDK and CDR2 SYGVNS. V lost 2 bases, J lost 5 bases, and 13 bases lay in between. CDR3 length: 14 amino acids. Study-level points and caveats: Significantly higher representation of disease-linked clones was reported for matched ankylosing spondylitis synovial fluid. It appeared that ankylosing spondylitis blood was characterized by a TCR beta motif of fewer than ten highly homologous variants.

This clonotype came up a few times. The target antigen is unknown. Sequences were obtained from blood, either unsorted or a sorted T cell fraction (not recorded which). This chain connects TRBV25-1 to TRBJ2-7; D unresolved. The sequence was collected from a male donor with ankylosing spondylitis or in good health (not recorded which). The CDR3 region is CASSEGSQAHEQYF. In DNA form, the CDR3 reads TGTGCCAGCAGTGAAGGATCCCAGGCCCACGAGCAGTACTTC.